This paragraph reports one T cell receptor (beta chain). No cognate antigen has been identified for it. Here V drops 8 bases and J drops 2 bases, and the junction holds 8 bases not matched to any gene. The CDR3 runs 14 amino acids, cysteine and phenylalanine included. The kept DNA is CDR3 alone, 42 bases in frame from the first base. Taken from the germline V gene, the CDR1 and CDR2 loops are ENHRY and SYGVKD. The data are from a study of cytomegalovirus exposure and HLA in healthy donors (dated by TCRdb to the late 2010s). About the full investigation: An earlier analysis of 587 of the donors reported 276 Gb of sequence data and 90 million to 120 million unique TCR beta sequences obtained from about 170 million T cells. Approximately 300 gigabases of sequencing data and approximately 92 million unique TCR sequences made up an early release that covered around 640 HLA-typed donors. Among the roughly 400 genotyped donors, 81% belonged to the genetic ancestry cluster associated with self-reported Caucasian donors. The study aimed to test whether cataloging public T cell receptors could reveal signatures of past pathogen exposure. Using immunosequencing, the study profiled T cell repertoires from 666 subjects and related those repertoires to cytomegalovirus serostatus. A separate validation cohort of roughly 120 different subjects was used in addition to the roughly 640-subject first cohort. The study combined high-throughput TCR immunosequencing, statistical association of individual TCRs with disease status, and machine learning to predict cytomegalovirus infection status. A later analysis re-examined previously published TCR beta repertoires from just over 650 donors and added high-resolution HLA genotyping to investigate patterns of TCR occurrence. Rather than drawing on any new phenotypic data, the later analysis identified candidate immune exposures from TCR beta sequences and the way those sequences occurred across donors. In an earlier analysis of 587 of the donors, high-throughput TCR beta sequencing was used to judge whether each TCR beta V gene segment behaved as functional or pseudogenic. Donor age, sex, ethnicity and CMV serostatus were compiled alongside the repertoire data. A later genetic analysis used genome-wide SNP genotypes for about 60% of the 666 donors, treating that subset as a discovery cohort. All discovery cohort repertoires had been generated on a single sequencing platform. HLA typing included class I and class II loci at four-digit resolution. Typing coverage differed by locus: A, B, C, DRB1 and DQB1 were typed in roughly 620-630 donors, DQA1 in 500 to 550, DPA1 in 600 to 610, and DPB1 in about 450. Four to six DR-DQ haplotypes were handled as single units for association and clustering, since linkage in the cohort was strong. Among several hundred genotyped donors of the cohort, an average of around 250,000 unique TCR beta nucleotide sequences was sequenced per donor, of which about 20% were non-productive. The study at large found these results: Because HLA typing was missing for some donors at each locus, association tests included only the typed subset. According to a later analysis, TCR association rates differed among HLA loci, with DRB1 alleles showing the most associated TCRs and HLA-C alleles showing the fewest. Linkage disequilibrium might explain the correlated functional status among segregating V segments, but an unknown experimental factor could not be ruled out. The presence/absence analyses assumed that sequencing depth was roughly uniform across donors, and that assumption may not be true. Across donors, most TCR sequences were observed very rarely, whereas some public TCRs were present in many individuals. Three of the identified cytomegalovirus-associated TCR beta chains were confirmed in vitro to be specific for cytomegalovirus antigens. In a later analysis, HLA-associated TCR beta chains showed more clonal expansion and lower generation probabilities than non-associated chains that were equally common. The 87-base-pair reads could not distinguish some IMGT-functional V segments, including TRBV6-2 and TRBV6-3, so those segments were excluded. V-gene and J-gene trimming of TCR beta chains was associated with a missense DCLRE1C variant in a later genetic analysis, and the association was replicated in an independent cohort. A later analysis associated roughly 17,000 TCR beta sequences with specific HLA alleles at a false discovery rate of 0.05. The cohort was sequenced for TCR beta chains only, and without alpha or paired-chain data the features that could be detected were limited. Several of the top co-occurrence clusters appeared to be linked to parvovirus B19, influenza, CMV and Epstein-Barr virus, according to a later analysis. Immune exposure information for the cohort was limited to CMV serostatus. Strong co-occurrence of HLA alleles, especially DR and DQ, made assigning TCR associations to individual alleles difficult. According to a later genetic analysis, donors in an Asian-associated ancestry cluster had fewer N-insertions in productive TCRs than the roughly 670-donor mean. According to a later analysis, most CMV-associated TCR beta chains appeared to be HLA-restricted, and the HLA associations seemed to be driven largely by CMV exposure. An earlier analysis of approximately 540 of the donors showed that most TCR beta V segments appeared in productive rearrangements either about 87% or about 30% of the time, which broadly matched IMGT annotations. A further reported finding was that TCR beta sequences accurately predicted the HLA-A and HLA-B alleles for most subjects in the first cohort. The study gave a list of some 150 TCR beta chains associated with cytomegalovirus. The sequencing pipeline was judged likely to have produced a cluster of highly shared sequence variants as a technical artifact. The authors suggested that the approach could potentially be generalized to other disease states and immunological phenotypes. Because counts were too low, about 15 rarely observed V segments, including chromosome 9 orphons, were left out of the earlier analysis of a few hundred of the donors. In both the original and validation cohorts, the classifier was reported to diagnose cytomegalovirus status with high specificity and sensitivity.

The cohort consisted of 600 to 700 healthy bone marrow donors. All cohort members were sampled while nominally healthy, although unrecorded immune exposures were likely present. The donor was CMV seronegative and was included in the group of a few hundred seronegative cohort members. Each donor provided a peripheral blood sample, and peripheral blood mononuclear cells were used for TCR beta sequencing. Genomic DNA extraction from the blood cell samples was performed with the Qiagen DNeasy Blood Extraction Kit. Library method: the immunoSEQ multiplex PCR assay. The multiplex PCR relied on a mix of 60 forward primers for TCR Vbeta segments and 13 reverse primers for TCR Jbeta segments. The CDR3 region of rearranged TCR beta genes was amplified from genomic DNA with a multiplex PCR assay. Amplified TCR beta libraries were sequenced as 87-base-pair reads on the Illumina HiSeq System. The original methods were these. Across the 666 repertoires, a later analysis counted tens of millions of unique TCR beta chains, 9 million to 14 million of which were shared by at least two donors. A nearest-neighbor algorithm error-corrected the raw reads and collapsed the reads into unique sequences, merging closely related sequences to remove PCR and sequencing errors. To assign V, D and J gene segments, CDR3 sequences were aligned to IMGT reference sequences. Each retained sequence needed at least a six-nucleotide match to both a V gene segment and a J gene segment. A rearrangement counted as productive if the CDR3 had no stop codons and remained in frame with V and J, and every other rearrangement counted as non-productive. CDR3 was defined according to IMGT convention as the region running from the second conserved V-encoded cysteine to the conserved J-encoded phenylalanine. The earlier analysis of about 500 of the donors excluded sequences that lacked an unambiguous match to a single V gene segment. An earlier analysis of under 750 of the donors called V segments functional above 56.7% productive rearrangements and segregating when the between-donor standard deviation exceeded 5%. To diagnose cytomegalovirus status from the catalog of TCR beta chain sequences, a statistical classification framework was built. In a later analysis, TCR nucleotide sequences were compared against IMGT/GENE-DB human TR gene sequences so that V and J genes could be assigned. In a later analysis, CDR3 sequences and most-parsimonious VDJ recombination scenarios were assigned using the TCRdist pipeline. In a later analysis, each TCR beta chain was defined by its CDR3 amino acid sequence together with its V-gene family, and reads without a unique V-gene family were excluded. To address suspected cross-contamination and a sequencing artifact, a later analysis removed 550 to 750 highly shared, low-generation-probability nucleotide sequences. In a later analysis, a clonal expansion index was calculated for each public chain from normalized within-repertoire ranks of inferred template counts. In a later analysis, generation probabilities were computed with a VDJ recombination model fitted to out-of-frame rearrangements, and the resulting probabilities were checked against IGoR. A later analysis scored TCR-TCR, TCR-HLA and TCR-CMV co-occurrence with hypergeometric tests, applying a repertoire-size bias correction to TCR pairs. False discovery rates were estimated in a later analysis by permuting HLA or CMV assignments 20 times. In a later analysis, co-occurring TCRs were grouped using DBSCAN, with TCRdist sequence similarity added in when clustering inside HLA-allele-positive subsets. Co-occurrence clustering excluded repertoires with fewer than 30,000 or more than 120,000 public chains, plus five with anomalous nucleotide sharing. In its TCRdb copy, this immuneACCESS table keeps in-frame sequences only and misses some clones. Where compared with another copy, unresolved V genes explain less than half of these, and the others have no known cause. That table furnishes V, J and clone size, whereas the DNA furnished D and trimming. This sample's table carries roughly 100,000 clones. 3.5% of the sample is in the top ten clones.

The sequenced sample was PBMCs. This receptor was taken from a man aged 35 to 55 in good health and CMV-seronegative. In this chain, TRBV10-3 is recombined with TRBJ2-5; TRBD2 aligns with 7 central bases. The CDR3: CAIGGEGTQETQYF. In nucleotide form, the sequence is TGTGCCATCGGGGGGGAGGGGACGCAAGAGACCCAGTACTTC.